Listed below are T cell receptor beta chains from one sample, sequenced in a study of blood T cells in healthy people across ages. TCRdb passed the 5' RACE reads through MiXCR, listing each CDR3 protein once. The sample yields approximately 790,000 distinct CDR3 sequences, less than 80% seen once. Sequenced material: blood. These receptors were obtained from a man younger than 45 in good health. The CDR3 runs from the conserved cysteine through the conserved F or W. Fields, in order: V gene, clone size, D gene, J gene, CDR3 protein, CDR3 DNA. A D gene is named only where the DNA matches it firmly. Expanded clones are given a class, and other clones once, few, many or no size at all.

v_call: TRBV6-6
clone_size: -
d_call: -
j_call: TRBJ2-1
cdr3_aa: CASTFRGNDNEQFF
cdr3_nt: TGTGCTAGCACTTTCAGGGGTAACGACAATGAGCAGTTCTTC

v_call: TRBV5-1
clone_size: -
d_call: TRBD2
j_call: TRBJ2-7
cdr3_aa: CASSFIAGDSYEQYF
cdr3_nt: TGCGCCAGCAGCTTTATAGCGGGGGACTCCTACGAGCAGTACTTC

v_call: TRBV6-5
clone_size: few
d_call: -
j_call: TRBJ2-7
cdr3_aa: CASSSISYEQYF
cdr3_nt: TGTGCCAGCAGTTCTATTTCCTACGAGCAGTACTTC

v_call: TRBV20-1
clone_size: many
d_call: TRBD1
j_call: TRBJ1-2
cdr3_aa: CSARARGQSNQRGYTF
cdr3_nt: TGCAGTGCCAGGGCGCGGGGACAGTCCAACCAGCGGGGCTACACCTTC

v_call: TRBV7-9
clone_size: -
d_call: -
j_call: TRBJ1-6
cdr3_aa: CASSSTLPSSYNSPLHF
cdr3_nt: TGTGCCAGCAGCTCGACTCTTCCGAGCTCCTATAATTCACCCCTCCACTTT

v_call: TRBV12-3/TRBV12-4
clone_size: -
d_call: -
j_call: TRBJ1-1
cdr3_aa: CASSLDRTQAFF
cdr3_nt: TGTGCCAGCAGTTTAGACAGAACGCAAGCTTTCTTT

v_call: TRBV2
clone_size: once
d_call: -
j_call: TRBJ2-2
cdr3_aa: CASRPEGAGELFF
cdr3_nt: TGTGCCAGCAGGCCCGAGGGGGCCGGGGAGCTGTTTTTT

v_call: TRBV4-2
clone_size: -
d_call: TRBD1
j_call: TRBJ2-7
cdr3_aa: CASSQEEGAGSYEQYF
cdr3_nt: TGTGCCAGCAGCCAAGAAGAGGGGGCAGGGTCCTACGAGCAGTACTTC

v_call: TRBV7-2
clone_size: -
d_call: -
j_call: TRBJ1-5
cdr3_aa: CASSFALGEGNQPQHF
cdr3_nt: TGTGCCAGCAGCTTTGCCCTGGGCGAAGGGAATCAGCCCCAGCATTTT

v_call: TRBV25-1
clone_size: few
d_call: -
j_call: TRBJ2-1
cdr3_aa: CASSAGLNEQFF
cdr3_nt: TGTGCCAGCAGTGCTGGGTTGAATGAGCAGTTCTTC

v_call: TRBV20-1
clone_size: -
d_call: TRBD1
j_call: TRBJ2-5
cdr3_aa: CSADTEGQGQTQYF
cdr3_nt: TGCAGTGCTGATACGGAAGGACAGGGACAGACCCAGTACTTC

v_call: TRBV25-1
clone_size: few
d_call: -
j_call: TRBJ1-2
cdr3_aa: CASQRPGLYGYTF
cdr3_nt: TGTGCCTCTCAGCGGCCGGGGCTCTATGGCTACACCTTC

v_call: TRBV20-1
clone_size: -
d_call: -
j_call: TRBJ1-4
cdr3_aa: CSARDPREEKPFF
cdr3_nt: TGCAGTGCTAGAGATCCACGGGAGGAAAAACCGTTTTTT

v_call: TRBV6-5
clone_size: -
d_call: -
j_call: TRBJ2-3
cdr3_aa: CASRGQGGGTQYF
cdr3_nt: TGTGCCAGCAGAGGTCAGGGTGGGGGTACGCAGTATTTT

v_call: TRBV20-1
clone_size: -
d_call: -
j_call: TRBJ2-1
cdr3_aa: CSASKGGVGTEQFF
cdr3_nt: TGCAGTGCTAGCAAGGGAGGCGTCGGCACTGAGCAGTTCTTC

v_call: TRBV5-1
clone_size: -
d_call: TRBD2
j_call: TRBJ2-3
cdr3_aa: CASEDSGGADTQYF
cdr3_nt: TGCGCCAGCGAGGATAGCGGGGGGGCAGATACGCAGTATTTT

v_call: TRBV18
clone_size: -
d_call: -
j_call: TRBJ2-7
cdr3_aa: CASSPGQTSYEQYF
cdr3_nt: TGTGCCAGCTCACCGGGGCAGACCTCCTACGAGCAGTACTTC

v_call: TRBV5-1
clone_size: -
d_call: -
j_call: TRBJ2-3
cdr3_aa: CASSSGTSTTDTQYF
cdr3_nt: TGCGCCAGCAGTTCCGGGACTTCCACCACAGATACGCAGTATTTT

v_call: TRBV29-1
clone_size: -
d_call: -
j_call: TRBJ2-3
cdr3_aa: CSVAQPGTDTQYF
cdr3_nt: TGCAGCGTTGCCCAGCCGGGAACAGATACGCAGTATTTT

v_call: TRBV4-2
clone_size: -
d_call: TRBD1
j_call: TRBJ2-3
cdr3_aa: CASSQEPQGEAPTDTQYF
cdr3_nt: TGTGCCAGCAGCCAAGAGCCACAGGGGGAGGCCCCCACAGATACGCAGTATTTT

v_call: TRBV4-2
clone_size: many
d_call: TRBD2
j_call: TRBJ2-3
cdr3_aa: CASSQNPAGDDTQYF
cdr3_nt: TGTGCCAGCAGCCAAAACCCAGCGGGGGACGATACGCAGTATTTT

v_call: TRBV6-2/TRBV6-3
clone_size: -
d_call: TRBD2
j_call: TRBJ2-1
cdr3_aa: CASTGGLARFYEQFF
cdr3_nt: TGTGCCAGCACCGGAGGACTAGCAAGGTTCTATGAGCAGTTCTTC

v_call: TRBV20-1
clone_size: -
d_call: TRBD1
j_call: TRBJ1-5
cdr3_aa: CSARSGTGREPQHF
cdr3_nt: TGCAGTGCTAGATCTGGGACAGGGAGGGAGCCCCAGCATTTT

v_call: TRBV7-9
clone_size: -
d_call: -
j_call: TRBJ1-2
cdr3_aa: CASSLDQGRGYTF
cdr3_nt: TGTGCCAGCAGCTTAGACCAGGGGCGGGGCTACACCTTC

v_call: TRBV9
clone_size: -
d_call: TRBD2
j_call: TRBJ2-7
cdr3_aa: CASSVEAGAIYEQYF
cdr3_nt: TGTGCCAGCAGCGTAGAAGCGGGGGCTATCTACGAGCAGTACTTC

v_call: TRBV29-1
clone_size: -
d_call: TRBD1
j_call: TRBJ2-3
cdr3_aa: CSAVGDRVSVTQYF
cdr3_nt: TGCAGCGCCGTAGGGGACAGGGTGTCGGTTACGCAGTATTTT

v_call: TRBV7-9
clone_size: few
d_call: -
j_call: TRBJ2-7
cdr3_aa: CASSLWGTYEQYF
cdr3_nt: TGTGCCAGCAGTCTGTGGGGGACATACGAGCAGTACTTC

v_call: TRBV5-1
clone_size: -
d_call: TRBD1
j_call: TRBJ1-4
cdr3_aa: CASSLTDRGLFEKLFF
cdr3_nt: TGCGCCAGCAGCTTGACCGACAGGGGGCTGTTTGAAAAACTGTTTTTT

v_call: TRBV20-1
clone_size: -
d_call: TRBD1
j_call: TRBJ2-1
cdr3_aa: CSANRQGSGKEQFF
cdr3_nt: TGCAGTGCTAACCGACAGGGTTCGGGAAAAGAGCAGTTCTTC

v_call: TRBV7-3
clone_size: few
d_call: -
j_call: TRBJ1-6
cdr3_aa: CASSLLRGNSPLHF
cdr3_nt: TGTGCCAGCAGCCTCCTGAGGGGCAACTCACCCCTCCACTTT

v_call: TRBV27
clone_size: -
d_call: -
j_call: TRBJ1-6
cdr3_aa: CASSSRTGSSYNSPLHF
cdr3_nt: TGTGCCAGCAGTTCTCGGACGGGCAGCTCCTATAATTCACCCCTCCACTTT

v_call: TRBV10-3
clone_size: -
d_call: -
j_call: TRBJ2-3
cdr3_aa: CAISDLGTDTQYF
cdr3_nt: TGTGCCATCAGTGATCTTGGCACAGATACGCAGTATTTT

v_call: TRBV20-1
clone_size: -
d_call: TRBD1
j_call: TRBJ1-6
cdr3_aa: CSARGQEHNSPLHF
cdr3_nt: TGCAGTGCAAGGGGACAGGAACATAATTCACCCCTCCACTTT

v_call: TRBV4-3
clone_size: few
d_call: -
j_call: TRBJ1-6
cdr3_aa: CASSQAVPGSTGNSPLHF
cdr3_nt: TGCGCCAGCAGCCAAGCTGTCCCGGGATCGACTGGAAATTCACCCCTCCACTTT

v_call: TRBV7-3
clone_size: -
d_call: -
j_call: TRBJ2-6
cdr3_aa: CVSATANSGANVLTF
cdr3_nt: TGTGTCAGTGCCACAGCGAACTCTGGGGCCAACGTCCTGACTTTC

v_call: TRBV7-3
clone_size: few
d_call: -
j_call: TRBJ1-4
cdr3_aa: CASSPTPRGANEKLFF
cdr3_nt: TGTGCCAGCAGCCCGACCCCTCGGGGTGCTAATGAAAAACTGTTTTTT

v_call: TRBV5-5
clone_size: -
d_call: TRBD1
j_call: TRBJ2-7
cdr3_aa: CASSPGRDRAYKQYF
cdr3_nt: TGTGCCAGCAGCCCAGGCCGGGACAGGGCCTACAAGCAGTACTTC

v_call: TRBV20-1
clone_size: few
d_call: -
j_call: TRBJ2-5
cdr3_aa: CSARDTGIETQYF
cdr3_nt: TGCAGTGCTAGAGACACAGGGATTGAGACCCAGTACTTC

v_call: TRBV20-1
clone_size: -
d_call: -
j_call: TRBJ2-7
cdr3_aa: CSARDIAGNGYEQYF
cdr3_nt: TGCAGTGCTAGAGATATTGCTGGTAATGGCTACGAGCAGTACTTC

v_call: TRBV6-1
clone_size: -
d_call: -
j_call: TRBJ1-6
cdr3_aa: CASSELRTDSPLHF
cdr3_nt: TGTGCCAGCAGTGAACTCAGGACAGATTCTCCCCTCCACTTT

v_call: TRBV12-3/TRBV12-4
clone_size: -
d_call: -
j_call: TRBJ2-2
cdr3_aa: CASVRGAGNTGELFF
cdr3_nt: TGTGCCAGCGTCCGTGGAGCGGGGAACACCGGGGAGCTGTTTTTT

v_call: TRBV7-2
clone_size: -
d_call: -
j_call: TRBJ2-7
cdr3_aa: CASSLVGGTRNEQYF
cdr3_nt: TGTGCCAGCAGCTTAGTCGGGGGAACGAGAAACGAGCAGTACTTC

v_call: TRBV18
clone_size: -
d_call: -
j_call: TRBJ1-5
cdr3_aa: CASSPLAANQPQHF
cdr3_nt: TGTGCCAGCTCACCACTGGCAGCCAATCAGCCCCAGCATTTT

v_call: TRBV2
clone_size: few
d_call: -
j_call: TRBJ2-7
cdr3_aa: CASSEGGKYEQYF
cdr3_nt: TGTGCCAGCAGTGAAGGGGGCAAATACGAGCAGTACTTC

v_call: TRBV29-1
clone_size: few
d_call: -
j_call: TRBJ2-7
cdr3_aa: CSLTVGYEQYF
cdr3_nt: TGCAGCCTCACCGTAGGCTACGAGCAGTACTTC

v_call: TRBV6-2/TRBV6-3
clone_size: many
d_call: TRBD1
j_call: TRBJ2-2
cdr3_aa: CASSYLGTGPNTGELFF
cdr3_nt: TGTGCCAGCAGTTACCTGGGGACAGGGCCGAACACCGGGGAGCTGTTTTTT

v_call: TRBV7-3
clone_size: -
d_call: -
j_call: TRBJ2-2
cdr3_aa: CASSQGRQETGELFF
cdr3_nt: TGTGCCAGCAGCCAGGGGCGACAGGAGACCGGGGAGCTGTTTTTT

v_call: TRBV12-3/TRBV12-4
clone_size: -
d_call: -
j_call: TRBJ1-5
cdr3_aa: CASSLESLGNQPQHF
cdr3_nt: TGTGCCAGCAGTTTAGAATCGCTGGGAAATCAGCCCCAGCATTTT

v_call: TRBV5-5
clone_size: -
d_call: -
j_call: TRBJ2-3
cdr3_aa: CASSLWRGTDTQYF
cdr3_nt: TGTGCCAGCAGCTTGTGGAGGGGCACAGATACGCAGTATTTT

v_call: TRBV10-3
clone_size: -
d_call: -
j_call: TRBJ2-7
cdr3_aa: CATGDSPYEQYF
cdr3_nt: TGTGCCACGGGGGACAGTCCCTACGAGCAGTACTTC

v_call: TRBV20-1
clone_size: -
d_call: TRBD2
j_call: TRBJ2-3
cdr3_aa: CSAKTSGAADTQYF
cdr3_nt: TGCAGTGCTAAGACTAGCGGGGCGGCAGATACGCAGTATTTT

v_call: TRBV20-1
clone_size: -
d_call: TRBD1
j_call: TRBJ1-2
cdr3_aa: CSAGSGQGSNGYTF
cdr3_nt: TGCAGTGCTGGGTCCGGACAGGGCTCGAATGGCTACACCTTC

v_call: TRBV2
clone_size: -
d_call: -
j_call: TRBJ1-2
cdr3_aa: CASRDLSGYTF
cdr3_nt: TGTGCCAGCAGGGACCTGAGTGGCTACACCTTC

v_call: TRBV28
clone_size: -
d_call: -
j_call: TRBJ2-7
cdr3_aa: CASSTTDYEQYF
cdr3_nt: TGTGCCAGCAGTACGACGGACTACGAGCAGTACTTC